Below, 29 T cell receptor beta chains from the same sample are listed, as sequenced in a study of shared clonotypes between healthy human individuals. Clones were read by immunoSEQ multiplex PCR, and TCRdb kept only the in-frame ones, dropping some. The table has about 2.3 million clones, around 93% seen once. Input material: naive CD4+ T cells from PBMCs. Subset described: CD45RA+ positively selected. The receptors shown here come from a man in his late teens or twenties in good health. Some clones in this sample may be carry-over from other donors' samples.

V usage is TRBV18 and J usage is TRBJ2-1; 8 nucleotides agree with TRBD1. The J segment lost 7 bases and the V segment lost 5 bases, leaving 4 bases of the junction unmatched. The CDR3 has 13 amino acids. Germline V gives CDR1 KGHSH, CDR2 LQKENI. The CDR3 sequence is CASSSTGVNEQFF. CDR3 nucleotide sequence: TGTGCCAGCTCATCGACAGGGGTAAATGAGCAGTTCTTC.

The chain recombines TRBV15 with TRBJ2-5; D is unresolved. The V end lost 4 bases, the J end lost 3 bases, and 6 bases lay between the germline ends. Germline V gene sequence: CDR1 LNHNV, CDR2 YYDKDF (reference sequence). CDR3 length: 12 amino acids. As DNA, the CDR3 is TGTGCCACCAGCAAAACAAAAGAGACCCAGTACTTC. It encodes CATSKTKETQYF.

The chain joins TRBV27 to TRBJ1-2, with TRBD1 matching 7 bases. This CDR3 is built from 13 residues. CDR1 and CDR2 (germline): MNHEY, SMNVEV (reference sequence). V trimming: 3 bases; J trimming: 3 bases; junction bases outside the gene matches: 1. CDR3 sequence: CASSFRGHYGYTF. CDR3 coding DNA: TGTGCCAGCAGTTTTAGGGGGCACTATGGCTACACCTTC.

Turning to this clone: The same CDR3 arises from other DNA sequences in this sample as well. CDR3 nucleotides: TGTGCCAGCAGCTTAGAGGGCAGGAACACTGAAGCTTTCTTT. Amino acid sequence: CASSLEGRNTEAFF. V and J are TRBV11-2 and TRBJ1-1; D unresolved. The germline V gene encodes CDR1 SGHAT and CDR2 FQNNGV. This CDR3 has 14 amino acids. V was pared by 0 bases and J by 1 base, with 6 bases between.

The genes are TRBV4-3 and TRBJ2-7, with TRBD1 identical over 10 bases. Germline lookup yields CDR1 LGHNA and CDR2 YSLEER. The CDR3 length is 17 residues. Losses at the gene ends were 0 bases for V and 3 bases for J; bases not matched to a gene: 8. CDR3 loop: CASSQDLGTGALYEQYF. CDR3 bases: TGCGCCAGCAGCCAAGATCTAGGGACAGGGGCGCTCTACGAGCAGTACTTC.

The chain employs TRBV28 and TRBJ2-2; D is possibly TRBD1 or TRBD2 (5 bases each). Trimming removed 5 bases at V and 4 bases at J, with 14 bases between. This CDR3 is built from 15 residues. Germline CDR1 reads MDHEN; CDR2 reads SYDVKM. This CDR3 reads CASSGTSFSTGELFF. In DNA, the CDR3 is TGTGCCAGCAGTGGGACCTCTTTCAGCACCGGGGAGCTGTTTTTT.

J is TRBJ2-2 and V is TRBV7-8; no clear D gene. CDR3 length equals 16 residues. Germline loops: CDR1 SGHVS, CDR2 FQNEAQ. Trimming shortened V by 5 bases and J by 2 bases, and 15 bases separated the two germline ends. CDR3 coding DNA: TGTGCCAGCAGCCCCTTCGATCCACCAAACACCGGGGAGCTGTTTTTT. It codes for CASSPFDPPNTGELFF.

In its sample, this clone was seen once. The chain carries TRBV5-4 and TRBJ2-1; D possibly uses TRBD1 or TRBD2 (5 bases each). Germline V gene data show CDR1 as SGHNT and CDR2 as YYREEE (reference sequence). The V gene lost 9 bases and the J gene lost 8 bases, with 15 bases spanning the gap. The CDR3 runs 12 residues. The CDR3, as DNA: TGTGCCATCCCCCTCCGGGGCCATGAGCAGTTCTTC. This gives the protein CAIPLRGHEQFF.

The rearrangement joins TRBV4-2 to TRBJ2-5; tentatively, D is TRBD1 or TRBD2 (5 bases each). V lost 1 base, J lost 1 base, and 10 bases lay in between. The CDR3 has 15 amino acids. CDR1 and CDR2 (germline): LGHNA, YNFKEQ. This CDR3 is CASSQGGGGQETQYF. DNA of the CDR3: TGTGCCAGCAGCCAAGGGGGTGGGGGCCAAGAGACCCAGTACTTC.

The gene calls are TRBV5-1 and TRBJ2-3; D gene unclear. The V end lost 3 bases, the J end lost 11 bases, and 13 bases lay between the germline ends. The CDR3 consists of 12 residues. Germline loops: CDR1 SGHRS, CDR2 YFSETQ. As DNA, the CDR3 is TGCGCCAGCAGCTACCCCCCCAATAAGCAGTATTTT. It specifies CASSYPPNKQYF.

Details on this clone: The sample contains more than one DNA sequence encoding this CDR3. This rearrangement joins TRBV28 to TRBJ2-3, with TRBD2 matching over 13 bases. CDR1 and CDR2 from the germline V gene are MDHEN and SYDVKM. J lost 3 bases, V lost 6 bases, and 3 bases had no gene match. The CDR3 extends over 15 amino acids. The CDR3 DNA reads TGTGCCAGCAGCCGGACTAGCGGGAGAACAGATACGCAGTATTTT. It is translated as CASSRTSGRTDTQYF.

This chain connects TRBV11-2 to TRBJ2-3; 11 nucleotides match TRBD1. V lost 3 bases to trimming and J lost 4 bases; unmatched junction nucleotides: 6. CDR3 length equals 16 residues. The germline V gene has CDR1 SGHAT and CDR2 FQNNGV. CDR3 sequence: CASSFYGQGASDTQYF. CDR3 in DNA: TGTGCCAGCAGCTTCTACGGACAGGGGGCCTCAGATACGCAGTATTTT.

The chain is built from TRBV6-5 and TRBJ2-7, with 9 bases identical to TRBD2. Germline CDR1 MNHEY, CDR2 SVGAGI. V lost 4 bases and J lost 0; bases outside the gene matches: 7. The CDR3 runs 16 residues. The CDR3, as DNA: TGTGCCAGCAGTTTTAATCTAGCGGGACGCTCCTACGAGCAGTACTTC. Protein product: CASSFNLAGRSYEQYF.

The J gene is TRBJ2-5, the V gene TRBV15; the D is unclear. The CDR3 runs to 12 residues. The germline CDR1 and CDR2 sequences are LNHNV and YYDKDF (reference sequence). V lost 4 bases to trimming and J lost 4 bases, with 7 bases between them. CDR3 coding DNA: TGTGCCACCAGCAATTGGGGAGAGACCCAGTACTTC. This encodes CATSNWGETQYF.

V gene TRBV6-5 combines with J gene TRBJ2-1; D unresolved. The CDR3 is 14 residues long. CDR1 and CDR2 (germline): MNHEY, SVGAGI. Trimming took off 0 bases at V and 7 bases at J, with 10 bases between the two ends. The CDR3 DNA sequence: TGTGCCAGCAGTTACTCGATCTTAATTAATGAGCAGTTCTTC. Translation gives CASSYSILINEQFF.

This rearrangement joins TRBV6-1 to TRBJ2-3; D is ambiguous. Trimming shortened V by 11 bases and J by 1 base, and 13 bases separated the two germline ends. The CDR3 loop spans 13 amino acids. Germline V gene lookup returns CDR1 MNHNS and CDR2 SASEGT. The CDR3 nucleotides read TGTGCCTTCCAAGCCCGAGGCACAGATACGCAGTATTTT. Translating it yields CAFQARGTDTQYF.

This clone was found once. The V call is TRBV4-2, the J call TRBJ2-6; D is tentatively TRBD1 or TRBD2 (5 bases each). Trimming removed 2 bases from V and 0 bases from J, with 11 bases in between. Germline CDR1 reads LGHNA; CDR2 reads YNFKEQ. This CDR3 region has 17 residues. For the CDR3, the DNA is TGTGCCAGCAGCCAACGGGGCAGCACCTCTGGGGCCAACGTCCTGACTTTC. Its translation is CASSQRGSTSGANVLTF.

CDR3 sequence reads: CASTHSTDTQYF. As DNA, the CDR3 is TGTGCCAGCACCCACAGCACAGATACGCAGTATTTT. The chain couples TRBV28 to TRBJ2-3; D remains unclear. The germline V gene has CDR1 MDHEN and CDR2 SYDVKM. V was trimmed by 7 bases and J by 0 bases, leaving 5 bases between them. The CDR3 is 12 residues long. The full variable domain, in which reference TRBV28 and TRBJ2-3 provide the parts outside the CDR3, is DVKVTQSSRYLVKRTGEKVFLECVQDMDHENMFWYRQDPGLGLRLIYFSYDVKMKEKGDIPEGYSVSREKKERFSLILESASTNQTSMYLCASTHSTDTQYFGPGTRLTVL.

With regard to this clone: At one boundary the junction diverges from the germline segment, which might be a read error. The genes are TRBV28 and TRBJ2-5; 12 bases fit TRBD2. There are 14 residues in the CDR3. Germline assignment: CDR1 MDHEN and CDR2 SYDVKM. CDR3 region: CVSRTSGIQETQYF. The CDR3 DNA reads TGTGTCAGCCGGACTAGCGGGATCCAAGAGACCCAGTACTTC.

This chain links TRBV7-3 with TRBJ2-1, with TRBD1 as a possible D gene (5 bases). This CDR3 region has 13 residues. V was pared by 5 bases and J by 7 bases, with 12 bases between. Germline CDR1 SGHTA, CDR2 FQGTGA. DNA for the CDR3: TGTGCCAGCAGCCCAGACAGAGAAAATGAGCAGTTCTTC. It codes for CASSPDRENEQFF. Based on the CDR3 plus reference TRBV7-3 and TRBJ2-1, the full variable domain is GAGVSQTPSNKVTEKGKYVELRCDPISGHTALYWYRQSLGQGPEFLIYFQGTGAADDSGLPNDRFFAVRPEGSVSTLKIQRTERGDSAVYLCASSPDRENEQFFGPGTRLTVL.

As regards this clone: In the same sample, other DNA sequences code for this CDR3. This sequence joins TRBV28 and TRBJ2-7; possibly TRBD2 for D (5 bases). From germline, CDR1 is MDHEN and CDR2 SYDVKM. This CDR3 region has 12 residues. V lost 3 bases and J 4 bases, leaving 7 bases between the germline ends. CDR3 nucleotide sequence: TGTGCCAGCAGTTTGGCGGGTTACGAGCAGTACTTC. This encodes CASSLAGYEQYF.

The rearrangement joins TRBV6-1 to TRBJ1-4; D is perhaps TRBD1 (6 bases). Germline loops: CDR1 MNHNS, CDR2 SASEGT. V was trimmed by 6 bases and J by 3 bases, leaving 11 bases between them. The CDR3 has 14 amino acids. The CDR3 loop reads CASRTGQPNEKLFF. CDR3 in DNA: TGTGCCAGCAGGACCGGACAGCCTAATGAAAAACTGTTTTTT.

The V call is TRBV7-9, the J call TRBJ1-1, with a possible D match to TRBD1 (6 bases). Trimming shortened V by 8 bases and J by 4 bases, and 14 bases separated the two germline ends. The CDR3 covers 13 residues. Looked up from germline, CDR1 is SEHNR and CDR2 is FQNEAQ (reference sequence). CDR3 sequence reads: CASAVGGGTEAFF. CDR3 nucleotides: TGTGCCAGCGCAGTAGGAGGGGGCACTGAAGCTTTCTTT.

The V and J genes are TRBV5-1 and TRBJ1-4, with no clear D. This CDR3 region has 15 residues. V dropped 7 bases and J dropped 8 bases, with 21 bases sitting between them. Germline CDR1 SGHRS, CDR2 YFSETQ. The CDR3 DNA reads as TGCGCCAGCCGCCCCGGGAGTTCGGAGTTGGAAAAACTGTTTTTT. The encoded protein is CASRPGSSELEKLFF.

The chain combines TRBV6-5 with TRBJ1-4; no clear D. Germline V gives CDR1 MNHEY, CDR2 SVGAGI. With 5 bases removed from V and 5 bases from J, the gap between germline ends came to 12 bases. The CDR3 has 14 amino acids. CDR3 in DNA: TGTGCCAGCAGTCCGAGGACGGGGAATGAAAAACTGTTTTTT. Translation: CASSPRTGNEKLFF.

The V and J genes are TRBV10-3 and TRBJ2-3; D gene ambiguous. Trimming cost V 3 bases and J 0 bases, with 13 bases left between them. The CDR3 runs to 16 residues. In germline, CDR1 is ENHRY, CDR2 SYGVKD. CDR3: CAISELALVSTDTQYF. CDR3 sequence (DNA): TGTGCCATCAGTGAATTAGCCCTCGTTAGCACAGATACGCAGTATTTT.

The chain carries TRBV18 and TRBJ1-3; D is uncertain. The CDR3 runs to 16 residues. The germline V and J ends were trimmed by 3 bases and 0 bases, with 12 bases remaining between them. The germline gives CDR1 KGHSH, CDR2 LQKENI. The CDR3 loop reads CASSPELGRSGNTIYF. In nucleotides, the CDR3 is TGTGCCAGCTCACCGGAGCTGGGCCGCTCTGGAAACACCATATATTTT.

J is TRBJ2-5 and V is TRBV7-3; D perhaps matches TRBD2 (6 bases). Germline CDR1 SGHTA, CDR2 FQGTGA. V shed 4 bases and J shed 4 bases, with 16 bases lying between them. The CDR3 is 15 residues long. The CDR3 loop reads CASSSSGQEGETQYF. The DNA of the CDR3 is TGTGCCAGCAGCTCTTCGGGTCAGGAGGGAGAGACCCAGTACTTC. Full variable domain (rest looked up from reference TRBV7-3 and TRBJ2-5): GAGVSQTPSNKVTEKGKYVELRCDPISGHTALYWYRQSLGQGPEFLIYFQGTGAADDSGLPNDRFFAVRPEGSVSTLKIQRTERGDSAVYLCASSSSGQEGETQYFGPGTRLLVL.

This clone was detected a few times. The J gene is TRBJ1-1, the V gene TRBV5-5; D is unresolved. This CDR3 region has 14 residues. Trimming stripped 3 bases from V and 1 base from J, with 10 bases between. Germline CDR1 reads SGHKS; CDR2 reads YYEKEE (reference sequence). The CDR3 nucleotides read TGTGCCAGCAGCTATCAGCCTCAGAACACTGAAGCTTTCTTT. This translates into CASSYQPQNTEAFF.